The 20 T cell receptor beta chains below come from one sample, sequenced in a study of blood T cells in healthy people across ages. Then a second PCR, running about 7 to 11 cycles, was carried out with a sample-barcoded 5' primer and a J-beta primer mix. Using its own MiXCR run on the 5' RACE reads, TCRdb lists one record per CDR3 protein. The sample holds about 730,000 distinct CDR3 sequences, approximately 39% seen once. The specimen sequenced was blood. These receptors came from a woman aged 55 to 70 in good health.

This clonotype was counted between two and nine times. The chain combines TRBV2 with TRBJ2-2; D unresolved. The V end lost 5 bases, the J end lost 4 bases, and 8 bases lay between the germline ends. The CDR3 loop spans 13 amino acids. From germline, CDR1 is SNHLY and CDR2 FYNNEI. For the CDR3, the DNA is TGTGCCAGCAGTCCGGAGCTCACCGGGGAGCTGTTTTTT. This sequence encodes CASSPELTGELFF.

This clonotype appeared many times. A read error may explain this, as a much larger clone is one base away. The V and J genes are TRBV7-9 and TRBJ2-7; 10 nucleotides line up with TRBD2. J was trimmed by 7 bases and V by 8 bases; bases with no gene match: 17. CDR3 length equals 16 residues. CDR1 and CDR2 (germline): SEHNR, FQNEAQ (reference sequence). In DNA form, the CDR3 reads TGTGCCAGCCATCCTGCGAGCGGGAGGGCCTCGGATGAGCAGTACTTC. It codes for CASHPASGRASDEQYF.

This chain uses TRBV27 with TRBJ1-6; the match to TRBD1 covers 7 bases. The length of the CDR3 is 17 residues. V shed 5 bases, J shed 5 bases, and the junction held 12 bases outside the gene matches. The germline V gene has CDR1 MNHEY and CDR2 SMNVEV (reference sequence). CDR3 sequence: CASSQIPGQSNNSPLHF. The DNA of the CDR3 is TGTGCCAGCAGTCAGATACCGGGACAGTCGAATAATTCACCCCTCCACTTT.

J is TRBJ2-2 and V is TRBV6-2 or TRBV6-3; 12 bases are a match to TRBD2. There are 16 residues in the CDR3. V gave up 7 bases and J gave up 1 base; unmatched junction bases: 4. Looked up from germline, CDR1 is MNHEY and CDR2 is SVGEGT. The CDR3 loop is CASMLAGGVNTGELFF. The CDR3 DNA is TGTGCCAGCATGCTAGCGGGAGGGGTGAACACCGGGGAGCTGTTTTTT.

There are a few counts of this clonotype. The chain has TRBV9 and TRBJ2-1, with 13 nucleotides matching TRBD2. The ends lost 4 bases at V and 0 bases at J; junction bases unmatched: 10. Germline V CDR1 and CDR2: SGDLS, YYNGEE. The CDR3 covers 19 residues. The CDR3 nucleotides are TGTGCCAGCAGCCTCGGGACTAGCGGGAAGAAAAGCTCCTACAATGAGCAGTTCTTC. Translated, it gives CASSLGTSGKKSSYNEQFF.

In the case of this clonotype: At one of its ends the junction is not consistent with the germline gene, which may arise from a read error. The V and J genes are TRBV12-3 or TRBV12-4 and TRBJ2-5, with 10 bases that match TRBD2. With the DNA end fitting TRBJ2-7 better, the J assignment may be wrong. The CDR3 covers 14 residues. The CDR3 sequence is CANSLGLAVYEQYF. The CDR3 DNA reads TGTGCCAACAGTTTAGGACTAGCGGTCTACGAGCAGTACTTC.

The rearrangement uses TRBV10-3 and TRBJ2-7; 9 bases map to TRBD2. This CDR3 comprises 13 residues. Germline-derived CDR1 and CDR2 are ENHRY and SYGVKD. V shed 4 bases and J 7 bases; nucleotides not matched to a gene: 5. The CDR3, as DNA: TGTGCCATCAGTGGACTAGCGGACAATGAGCAGTACTTC. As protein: CAISGLADNEQYF.

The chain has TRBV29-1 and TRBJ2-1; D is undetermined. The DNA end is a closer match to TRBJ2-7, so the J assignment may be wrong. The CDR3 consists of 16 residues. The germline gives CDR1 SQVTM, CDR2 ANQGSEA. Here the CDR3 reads CSVVAARVDSYNEQYF. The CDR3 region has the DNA TGCAGCGTTGTGGCCGCAAGGGTGGATAGCTACAATGAGCAGTACTTC.

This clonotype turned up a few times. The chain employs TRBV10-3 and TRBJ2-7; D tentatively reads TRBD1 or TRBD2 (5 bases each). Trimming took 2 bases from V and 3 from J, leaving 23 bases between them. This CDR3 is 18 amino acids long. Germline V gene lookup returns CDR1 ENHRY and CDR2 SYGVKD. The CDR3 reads CAISETPDRLIPIYEQYF. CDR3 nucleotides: TGTGCCATCAGTGAGACCCCCGACAGACTAATTCCAATCTACGAGCAGTACTTC.

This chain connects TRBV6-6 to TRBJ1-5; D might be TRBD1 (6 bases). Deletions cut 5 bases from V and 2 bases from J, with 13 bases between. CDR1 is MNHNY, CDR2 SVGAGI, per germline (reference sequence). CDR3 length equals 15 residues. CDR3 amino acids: CASSAEGGGNQPQHF. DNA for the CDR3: TGTGCCAGCAGTGCCGAGGGGGGCGGCAATCAGCCCCAGCATTTT.

The CDR3 DNA reads as TGCAGTGCTCCCGACAGGTTCAAAGAGACCCAGTACTTC. Translating gives CSAPDRFKETQYF. The chain couples TRBV20-1 to TRBJ2-5; the D gene is possibly TRBD1 (6 bases). The V end was cut by 5 bases, the J end by 3 bases, with 13 bases between. The CDR3 runs 13 residues. Germline V gives CDR1 DFQATT, CDR2 SNEGSKA (reference sequence).

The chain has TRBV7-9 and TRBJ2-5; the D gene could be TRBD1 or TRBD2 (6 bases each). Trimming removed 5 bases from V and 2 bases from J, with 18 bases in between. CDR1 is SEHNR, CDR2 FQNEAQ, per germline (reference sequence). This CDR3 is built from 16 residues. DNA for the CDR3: TGTGCCAGCAGCCCTACAGGGATCGGGGGTCAAGAGACCCAGTACTTC. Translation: CASSPTGIGGQETQYF.

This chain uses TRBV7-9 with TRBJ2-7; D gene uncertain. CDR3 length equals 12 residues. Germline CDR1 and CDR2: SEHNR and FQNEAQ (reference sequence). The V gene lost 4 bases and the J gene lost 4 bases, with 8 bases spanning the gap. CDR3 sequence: CASSSDQYEQYF. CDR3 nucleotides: TGTGCCAGCAGCTCCGATCAATACGAGCAGTACTTC. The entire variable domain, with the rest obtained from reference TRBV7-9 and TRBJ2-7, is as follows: DTGVSQNPRHKITKRGQNVTFRCDPISEHNRLYWYRQTLGQGPEFLTYFQNEAQLEKSRLLSDRFSAERPKGSFSTLEIQRTEQGDSAMYLCASSSDQYEQYFGPGTRLTVT.

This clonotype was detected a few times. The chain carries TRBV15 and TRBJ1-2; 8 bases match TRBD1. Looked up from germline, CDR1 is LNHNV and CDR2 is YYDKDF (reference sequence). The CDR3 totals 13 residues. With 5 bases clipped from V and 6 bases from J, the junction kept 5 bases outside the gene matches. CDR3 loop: CATSGQGADGYTF. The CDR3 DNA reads TGTGCCACCAGCGGGCAGGGGGCTGATGGCTACACCTTC.

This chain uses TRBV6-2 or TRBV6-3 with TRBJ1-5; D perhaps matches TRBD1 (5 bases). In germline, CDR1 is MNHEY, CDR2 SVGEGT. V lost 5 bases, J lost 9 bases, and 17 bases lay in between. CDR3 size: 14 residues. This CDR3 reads CASSNWDGLGPQHF. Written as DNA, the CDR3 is TGTGCCAGCAGTAATTGGGACGGGCTAGGGCCCCAGCATTTT.

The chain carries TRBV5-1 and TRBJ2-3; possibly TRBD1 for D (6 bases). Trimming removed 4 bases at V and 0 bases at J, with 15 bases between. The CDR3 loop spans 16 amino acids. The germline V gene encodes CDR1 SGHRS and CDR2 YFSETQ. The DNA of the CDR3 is TGCGCCAGCAGCCAGGGGACACTTGAGAGCACAGATACGCAGTATTTT. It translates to CASSQGTLESTDTQYF.

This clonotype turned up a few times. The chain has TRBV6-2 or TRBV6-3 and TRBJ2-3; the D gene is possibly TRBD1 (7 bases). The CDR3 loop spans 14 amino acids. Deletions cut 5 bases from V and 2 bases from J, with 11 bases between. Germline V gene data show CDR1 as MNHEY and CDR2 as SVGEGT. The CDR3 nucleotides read TGTGCCAGCAGTGGGGGGACAGTCACAGATACGCAGTATTTT. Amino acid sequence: CASSGGTVTDTQYF.

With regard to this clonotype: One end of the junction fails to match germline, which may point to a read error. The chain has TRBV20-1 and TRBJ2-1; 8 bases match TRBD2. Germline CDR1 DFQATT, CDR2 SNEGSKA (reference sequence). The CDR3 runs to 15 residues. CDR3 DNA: TGCCGTGCGGGGGGACTTCCTCAGAGCTACAATGAGCAGTTCTTC. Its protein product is CRAGGLPQSYNEQFF.

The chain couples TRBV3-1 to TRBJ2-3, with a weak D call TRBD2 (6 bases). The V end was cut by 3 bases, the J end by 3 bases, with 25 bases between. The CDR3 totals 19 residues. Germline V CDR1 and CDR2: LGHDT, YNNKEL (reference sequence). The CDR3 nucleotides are TGTGCCAGCAGCCACCTATGGACCTTTGGAGGGGACCCAACAGATACGCAGTATTTT. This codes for CASSHLWTFGGDPTDTQYF.

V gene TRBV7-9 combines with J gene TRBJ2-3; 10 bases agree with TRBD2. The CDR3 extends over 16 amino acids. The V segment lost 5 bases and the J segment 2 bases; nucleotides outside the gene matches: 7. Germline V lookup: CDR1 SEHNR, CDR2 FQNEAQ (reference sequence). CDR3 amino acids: CASSRALAGTTDTQYF. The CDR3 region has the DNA TGTGCCAGCAGCCGGGCACTAGCGGGGACCACAGATACGCAGTATTTT.